This T cell receptor (beta chain) is from a study of OX40 agonist ivuxolimab in advanced cancers. Some clones are missing from TCRdb's copy, which holds only in-frame ones; the method was immunoSEQ multiplex PCR. The sample contains about 77,000 clones, around 80% of which appear only once. With 3 bases removed from V and 7 bases from J, the gap between germline ends came to 12 bases. Germline V gives CDR1 LGHNA, CDR2 YSLEER. The CDR3 runs to 14 residues. The TCR sequence derives from an adult with an advanced solid tumor such as melanoma, head and neck, liver or kidney cancer. The sequences come from CD4+ or CD8+ T cells sorted from blood, collected in a trial of the OX40 agonist ivuxolimab. The V and J genes are TRBV4-3 and TRBJ2-2; D gene uncertain. The CDR3: CASSHGPLVGELFF. The CDR3 coding sequence is TGCGCCAGCAGCCACGGGCCATTAGTCGGGGAGCTGTTTTTT.